This is a list of T cell receptor beta chains from one sample in a study of T cells expressing NK-cell markers. TCRdb derives one entry per CDR3 protein from the 5' RACE reads, leaving out DNA. The table lists hundreds of thousands of distinct CDR3 sequences. Sequenced sample: blood T cells: a sorted CD56 or NKG2C T cell subset, CD4+ or CD8+ T cells, or bulk PBMC T cells (not recorded which). These receptors all come from a woman aged 18-69 years in good health. Each CDR3 is given with its conserved first and last residue. Each record gives: J gene, V gene, CDR3 protein.

TRBJ2-7	TRBV20-1	CSARHPDSFEQYF
TRBJ2-7	TRBV28	CASSRQAGGYEQYF
TRBJ1-3	TRBV5-4	CASSIGLGQRNTIYF
TRBJ2-3	TRBV7-3	CASSLWDRDPDTQYF
TRBJ2-7	TRBV6-2/TRBV6-3	CASTNPKYEQYF
TRBJ2-3	TRBV11-2	CASSWSVEDTQYF
TRBJ2-5	TRBV7-2	CASSLVGGTETQYF
TRBJ2-5	TRBV11-2	CASRGRETQYF
TRBJ2-2	TRBV10-3	CAISPRERELFF
TRBJ1-5	TRBV12-3/TRBV12-4	CASSLSLDRGHQPQHF
TRBJ1-2	TRBV6-5	CASCYRPNYGYTF
TRBJ2-1	TRBV20-1	CSAVHGPSYNEQFF
TRBJ2-1	TRBV29-1	CSVGALAGGNEQFF
TRBJ2-1	TRBV5-1	CASSLGPGQGHNEQFF
TRBJ2-5	TRBV7-2	CASGLGYQETQYF
TRBJ2-1	TRBV7-9	CASSLGSGSWNEQFF
TRBJ2-3	TRBV5-1	CASSPGGLAGAGDTQYF
TRBJ2-1	TRBV12-3/TRBV12-4	CASSLFRGLYNEQFF
TRBJ2-2	TRBV20-1	CSARDQGARTGELFF
TRBJ2-5	TRBV20-1	CSAPSSSGGANQETQYF
TRBJ2-3	TRBV29-1	CSARAGRIITDTQYF
TRBJ2-1	TRBV7-2	CASSETVGLYNEQFF
TRBJ2-7	TRBV20-1	CSARDQRTSASYEQYF
TRBJ2-1	TRBV10-3	CAISDSGQGASEQFF
TRBJ1-1	TRBV6-1	CASRNLAEKEAFF
TRBJ2-3	TRBV4-2	CASRSLAVADTQYF
TRBJ2-7	TRBV20-1	CSARQALAEQYF
TRBJ1-2	TRBV12-3/TRBV12-4	CASSRTSTGGPNYGYTF
TRBJ2-5	TRBV12-3/TRBV12-4	CASSKYGPGGKETQYF